Below are 10 T cell receptor beta chains sequenced from a single sample in a study of breast tumors, draining lymph nodes, adjacent tissues. The lymph nodes were axillary draining lymph nodes from breast cancer patients. MiXCR was run by TCRdb on the multiplex PCR reads, yielding one entry per CDR3 protein. The top ten clones hold 1.2% to 1.5% of a sample with under 250,000 distinct CDR3 sequences, 32% of them seen once. Material for sequencing was axillary lymph node tissue. These receptors were collected from a female donor with breast cancer. Some clones in this sample may be carry-over from other donors' samples.

This clonotype was observed many times. The rearrangement links TRBV24-1 to TRBJ1-2; D gene ambiguous. Germline V lookup: CDR1 KGHDR, CDR2 SFDVKD. The CDR3 is 13 amino acids. V was cut by 0 bases and J by 8 bases, with 9 bases left in between. The CDR3 bases are TGTGCCACCAGTGATTTGACCGGTCGAGGCTACACCTTC. Translation gives CATSDLTGRGYTF.

The chain couples TRBV13 to TRBJ2-7; no clear D gene. The germline gives CDR1 PRHDT, CDR2 FYEKMQ (reference sequence). This CDR3 is built from 12 residues. CDR3 nucleotide sequence: TGTGCTCCGGCCTTGGCCCTACGAGAGCAGTACTTC. Protein sequence: CAPALALREQYF.

The chain links TRBV14 to TRBJ2-1; 7 bases align to TRBD2. V lost 1 base to trimming and J lost 1 base; unmatched junction nucleotides: 16. The CDR3 is made up of 20 amino acids. Germline assignment: CDR1 SGHDN and CDR2 FVKESK. CDR3 sequence: CASSQVARGVRERSYNEQFF. The CDR3 coding sequence is TGTGCCAGCAGCCAAGTAGCCAGAGGGGTGCGGGAGAGGTCCTACAATGAGCAGTTCTTC.

This clonotype has a handful of counts. This may come from a read error, since a much larger clone is one base off. V and J are TRBV6-5 and TRBJ2-7, with D maybe TRBD1 (5 bases). Per germline, CDR1 MNHEY and CDR2 SVGAGI. The CDR3 consists of 13 residues. Trimming cost V 5 bases and J 6 bases, with 14 bases left between them. CDR3: CASSPGARSEQYF. CDR3 in DNA: TGTGCCAGCAGTCCTGGGGCCCGGAGCGAGCAGTACTTC.

This rearrangement joins TRBV29-1 to TRBJ1-4, with D unclear. The CDR3 spans 12 residues. The V end was cut by 2 bases, the J end by 7 bases, with 8 bases between. Looked up from germline, CDR1 is SQVTM and CDR2 is ANQGSEA. In nucleotides, the CDR3 is TGCAGCGTTGAATCGGGTGGTGAAAAACTGTTTTTT. Its protein is CSVESGGEKLFF. The entire variable domain, with the rest obtained from reference TRBV29-1 and TRBJ1-4, is as follows: SAVISQKPSRDICQRGTSLTIQCQVDSQVTMMFWYRQQPGQSLTLIATANQGSEATYESGFVIDKFPISRPNLTFSTLTVSNMSPEDSSIYLCSVESGGEKLFFGSGTQLSVL.

To note about this clonotype: A much larger clonotype is one base distant, so this may be a read error. This rearrangement joins TRBV9 to TRBJ2-6, with D possibly TRBD1 on 5 matching bases. From germline, CDR1 is SGDLS and CDR2 YYNGEE. This CDR3 is 16 amino acids long. The CDR3 loop reads CASSAHPGLGANALTF. The CDR3 DNA reads as TGTGCCAGCAGCGCCCACCCCGGCCTTGGGGCCAACGCCCTGACTTTC.

In its sample, this clonotype was seen many times. The rearrangement links TRBV15 to TRBJ2-5; D is ambiguous. This CDR3 has 12 residues. V was cut by 2 bases and J by 6 bases, with 7 bases left in between. The germline V gene encodes CDR1 LNHNV and CDR2 YYDKDF (reference sequence). The CDR3 sequence: CATSRLGKTQYF. CDR3 bases: TGTGCCACCAGCAGATTGGGAAAGACCCAGTACTTC.

This clonotype was picked up many times. V gene TRBV7-2 combines with J gene TRBJ2-7; TRBD2 is a possible D gene (5 bases). Trimming pared 1 base from V and 6 bases from J, leaving 16 bases between. Germline lookup yields CDR1 SGHTA and CDR2 FQGNSA. This CDR3 contains 15 residues. Written as DNA, the CDR3 is TGTGCCAGCAGCTTAGAAGTCGGAGGCACCGGCGAGCAGTACTTC. Amino acids: CASSLEVGGTGEQYF.

Notes on this clonotype: A much larger clone is a single base away; this may be a read error. The chain employs TRBV7-8 and TRBJ2-3; 9 bases agree with TRBD2. The V and J ends lost 3 bases and 10 bases, in that order; junction bases with no gene match: 17. Germline assignment: CDR1 SGHVS and CDR2 FQNEAQ. There are 17 residues in the CDR3. Written as DNA, the CDR3 is TGTGCCAGCAGCTTCCCAGCGGGAGGAGGGGATAGAAATCCGCAGTATTTT. Protein sequence: CASSFPAGGGDRNPQYF. Drawing the rest from reference TRBV7-8 and TRBJ2-3, the complete variable domain is GAGVSQSPRYKVAKRGQDVALRCDPISGHVSLFWYQQALGQGPEFLTYFQNEAQLDKSGLPSDRFFAERPEGSVSTLKIQRTQQEDSAVYLCASSFPAGGGDRNPQYFGPGTRLTVL.

There are a few counts of this clonotype. One end of the junction does not line up with germline, which may come from a read error. The chain joins TRBV20-1 to TRBJ2-1, with D possibly matching TRBD1 (5 bases). This CDR3 is built from 14 residues. Germline CDR1 is DFQATT and CDR2 is SNEGSKA (reference sequence). The CDR3 is CSAREVGLYTEQFF. The CDR3 coding sequence is TGCAGTGCTAGAGAGGTGGGGCTCTACACTGAGCAGTTCTTC.